This T cell receptor beta chain was retrieved from a study of breast tumors, draining lymph nodes, adjacent tissues. The V gene's germline CDR1 is GTSNPN and CDR2 SVGIG (reference sequence). The CDR3 totals 15 residues. The ends lost 1 base at V and 6 bases at J; junction bases unmatched: 7. This clonotype has only a few counts. TCRdb redid the calling of the multiplex PCR reads with MiXCR, one entry per CDR3 protein. The sample includes about 31,000 distinct CDR3 sequences, approximately 57% of them seen just once. The source of this sequence is a female donor with breast cancer. Some clones in this sample may be carry-over from other donors' samples. The chain combines TRBV30 with TRBJ1-4, with 8 bases fitting TRBD1. Material for sequencing was breast tumor tissue. As DNA, the CDR3 is TGTGCCTGGAGTGGGCAGGGGGCATTTTATGAAAAACTGTTTTTT. Residues: CAWSGQGAFYEKLFF. Filled out from reference TRBV30 and TRBJ1-4, the complete variable domain reads SQTIHQWPATLVQPVGSPLSLECTVEGTSNPNLYWYRQAAGRGLQLLFYSVGIGQISSEVPQNLSASRPQDRQFILSSKKLLLSDSGFYLCAWSGQGAFYEKLFFGSGTQLSVL.